These 22 T cell receptor beta chains originate from one sample sequenced in a study of blood T cells in healthy people across ages. Through a sample-barcoded 5' primer and a J-beta primer mix, a second PCR was run for roughly 7 to 11 cycles. Via MiXCR, TCRdb re-called the 5' RACE reads, giving one row per CDR3 protein. Of 1.5 million to 2 million distinct CDR3 sequences listed, 40% to 55% are singletons. Sample: blood. Receptors originate from a woman aged 40 to 50 in good health.

As regards this clonotype: A much larger clone differs by one base, so this may be a read error. The genes are TRBV6-2 or TRBV6-3 and TRBJ2-4, with 7 bases aligning to TRBD1. The J call is uncertain, as TRBJ2-7 better fits the DNA end. Germline CDR1 is MNHEY and CDR2 is SVGEGT. The CDR3 runs 14 residues. The CDR3 DNA follows: TGTGCCAGCAGCTCAGGACAGGCCCCCTACGAGCAGTACTTC. Amino acid sequence: CASSSGQAPYEQYF.

J is TRBJ2-7 and V is TRBV6-5; D tentatively reads TRBD1 or TRBD2 (5 bases each). CDR1 is MNHEY and CDR2 is SVGAGI in the germline V gene. The CDR3 runs to 14 residues. V dropped 5 bases and J dropped 0 bases, with 11 bases sitting between them. CDR3 nucleotides: TGTGCCAGCAGTCCGGGGCTCATCTCCTACGAGCAGTACTTC. Its protein product is CASSPGLISYEQYF.

To note about this clonotype: Mismatch with germline at one junction end may stem from a read error. CDR3 sequence reads: CASSVWDRTYEQYF. The CDR3 nucleotides are TGTGCCAGCAGTGTATGGGACAGGACCTACGAGCAGTACTTC. This chain links TRBV28 with TRBJ2-4; 8 nucleotides match TRBD1. Judging by the DNA end, TRBJ2-7 fits better; the J call may be wrong. Germline CDR1 is MDHEN and CDR2 is SYDVKM. The CDR3 length is 14 residues.

The V and J genes are TRBV7-2 and TRBJ2-7; D possibly corresponds to TRBD2 (6 bases). Germline V lookup: CDR1 SGHTA, CDR2 FQGNSA. Trimming shortened V by 5 bases and J by 2 bases, and 16 bases separated the two germline ends. The CDR3 loop spans 15 amino acids. The CDR3 loop is CASSPRRVNTYEQYF. CDR3 nucleotides: TGTGCCAGCAGCCCGCGGAGGGTTAATACCTACGAGCAGTACTTC. The whole variable domain, filled in from reference TRBV7-2 and TRBJ2-7, reads GAGVSQSPSNKVTEKGKDVELRCDPISGHTALYWYRQSLGQGLEFLIYFQGNSAPDKSGLPSDRFSAERTGGSVSTLTIQRTQQEDSAVYLCASSPRRVNTYEQYFGPGTRLTVT.

About this clonotype: One end of the junction is discordant with germline, which a read error may explain. The chain couples TRBV24-1 to TRBJ1-5; 8 positions match TRBD1. Germline CDR1 is KGHDR and CDR2 is SFDVKD. This CDR3 has 17 residues. In DNA, the CDR3 is TGTGCCACCAGAACGGGAGTGACAGGGGACCCCAATCAGCCCCGGCATTTT. It specifies CATRTGVTGDPNQPRHF.

The chain couples TRBV20-1 to TRBJ1-2; D is unclear. This CDR3 comprises 14 residues. From germline, CDR1 is DFQATT and CDR2 SNEGSKA (reference sequence). The V gene lost 2 bases and the J gene lost 0 bases, with 10 bases spanning the gap. The CDR3 DNA sequence: TGCAGTGCTAGACCCTGGGTTGCTAACTATGGCTACACCTTC. Amino acids: CSARPWVANYGYTF.

V is TRBV6-5 and J is TRBJ1-2; D might be TRBD1 (5 bases). Germline lookup yields CDR1 MNHEY and CDR2 SVGAGI. Trimming removed 1 base from V and 4 bases from J, with 22 bases in between. The CDR3 is 18 amino acids. The CDR3 bases are TGTGCCAGCAGTTACTTAAGGCGGCGGCACACAGGACTCTATGGCTACACCTTC. Protein sequence: CASSYLRRRHTGLYGYTF.

This rearrangement joins TRBV9 to TRBJ1-4, with TRBD1 identical over 7 bases. Germline-derived CDR1 and CDR2 are SGDLS and YYNGEE. The CDR3 is made up of 16 amino acids. The trim removed 3 bases at V and 5 bases at J, leaving 10 bases unmatched. This CDR3 reads CASSDRQGPDNEKLFF. The DNA for the CDR3 is TGTGCCAGCAGCGACCGACAGGGCCCAGACAATGAAAAACTGTTTTTT.

The V gene is TRBV20-1, the J gene TRBJ2-7; D possibly uses TRBD1 or TRBD2 (6 bases each). V shed 5 bases and J shed 9 bases, with 14 bases lying between them. Germline values: CDR1 DFQATT, CDR2 SNEGSKA (reference sequence). There are 11 residues in the CDR3. The DNA for the CDR3 is TGCAGTGCTCGAGGGGGGACTTCGCAGTACTTC. Translated, it gives CSARGGTSQYF.

The chain carries TRBV7-6 and TRBJ2-7; 10 positions match TRBD1. V was clipped by 5 bases and J by 5 bases; unmatched bases: 6. CDR1 and CDR2 from the germline V gene are SGHVS and FNYEAQ. The length of the CDR3 is 14 residues. The CDR3 nucleotides read TGTGCCAGCAGCCAGACAGGGGGCCTTGACGAGCAGTACTTC. Residues: CASSQTGGLDEQYF.

This clonotype came up a few times. This sequence joins TRBV3-1 and TRBJ2-1, with a tentative D call TRBD2 (6 bases). V was trimmed by 4 bases and J by 5 bases, leaving 15 bases between them. Per germline, CDR1 LGHDT and CDR2 YNNKEL (reference sequence). The CDR3 is made up of 15 amino acids. The CDR3 protein is CASSRPGEPNNEQFF. The CDR3, as DNA: TGTGCCAGCAGCCGCCCGGGGGAACCCAACAATGAGCAGTTCTTC.

The CDR3 spells CASSPTGVRANEKLFF. CDR3 coding DNA: TGTGCCAGCTCACCCACAGGGGTGAGGGCTAATGAAAAACTGTTTTTT. The rearrangement links TRBV18 to TRBJ1-4, with 7 bases lining up with TRBD1. Germline loops: CDR1 KGHSH, CDR2 LQKENI. The ends lost 3 bases at V and 3 bases at J; junction bases unmatched: 7. CDR3 size: 16 residues. Filled out from reference TRBV18 and TRBJ1-4, the complete variable domain reads NAGVMQNPRHLVRRRGQEARLRCSPMKGHSHVYWYRQLPEEGLKFMVYLQKENIIDESGMPKERFSAEFPKEGPSILRIQQVVRGDSAAYFCASSPTGVRANEKLFFGSGTQLSVL.

There are a few counts of this clonotype. The chain is built from TRBV9 and TRBJ1-6, with TRBD1 identical over 7 bases. Germline V gene data show CDR1 as SGDLS and CDR2 as YYNGEE. This CDR3 has 15 amino acids. The trim removed 3 bases at V and 6 bases at J, leaving 6 bases unmatched. The CDR3 sequence: CASSAWTGGNSPLHF. For the CDR3, the DNA is TGTGCCAGCAGCGCGTGGACAGGCGGTAATTCACCCCTCCACTTT.

Only one count was recorded for this clonotype. The rearrangement links TRBV6-2 or TRBV6-3 to TRBJ2-5; either TRBD1 or TRBD2 may fit D (5 bases each). The length of the CDR3 is 16 residues. Trimming shortened V by 1 base and J by 2 bases, and 14 bases separated the two germline ends. Germline lookup yields CDR1 MNHEY and CDR2 SVGEGT. CDR3 in DNA: TGTGCCAGCAGTTACTATGGGGGAGTAGGGCAAGAGACCCAGTACTTC. Encoded protein: CASSYYGGVGQETQYF.

This sequence joins TRBV5-1 and TRBJ2-3; D not resolved. This CDR3 has 15 amino acids. V lost 0 bases to trimming and J lost 2 bases, with 10 bases between them. Germline V gene sequence: CDR1 SGHRS, CDR2 YFSETQ. The CDR3 coding sequence is TGCGCCAGCAGCTTGGTTCCTTCTTTCACAGATACGCAGTATTTT. Translation: CASSLVPSFTDTQYF.

The chain has TRBV13 and TRBJ2-7, with TRBD1 matching over 9 bases. Trimming at V came to 0 bases and at J to 3 bases, leaving 12 bases not matched to a gene. This CDR3 has 18 residues. Germline V CDR1 and CDR2: PRHDT, FYEKMQ (reference sequence). DNA of the CDR3: TGTGCCAGCAGCTTAGGCCCCAACGACAGGGGGGCTCACTACGAGCAGTACTTC. Protein sequence: CASSLGPNDRGAHYEQYF.

This clonotype was observed a few times. The chain links TRBV7-2 to TRBJ2-3, with TRBD2 identical over 7 bases. Per germline, CDR1 SGHTA and CDR2 FQGNSA. With 0 bases clipped from V and 8 bases from J, the junction kept 5 bases outside the gene matches. CDR3 length: 14 amino acids. CDR3 coding DNA: TGTGCCAGCAGCTTAGCGCGCGGGGGTAGTACGCAGTATTTT. Protein product: CASSLARGGSTQYF.

This clonotype occurred a few times. The J gene is TRBJ2-1, the V gene TRBV7-3; 12 nucleotides align to TRBD1. With 5 bases clipped from V and 9 bases from J, the junction kept 8 bases outside the gene matches. CDR3 length equals 15 residues. Germline values: CDR1 SGHTA, CDR2 FQGTGA. The CDR3 DNA reads TGTGCCAGCAGCACTAGGGACAGGGGGCAGGTTGAGCAGTTCTTC. This translates into CASSTRDRGQVEQFF. The entire variable domain, with the rest obtained from reference TRBV7-3 and TRBJ2-1, is as follows: GAGVSQTPSNKVTEKGKYVELRCDPISGHTALYWYRQSLGQGPEFLIYFQGTGAADDSGLPNDRFFAVRPEGSVSTLKIQRTERGDSAVYLCASSTRDRGQVEQFFGPGTRLTVL.

The chain uses TRBV7-2 and TRBJ2-1, with 8 bases aligning to TRBD1. The CDR3 length is 14 residues. The J segment lost 8 bases and the V segment lost 5 bases, leaving 8 bases of the junction unmatched. Germline lookup yields CDR1 SGHTA and CDR2 FQGNSA. In nucleotides, the CDR3 is TGTGCCAGCAGCACCGGACAGGGTAGGCATGAGCAGTTCTTC. Translation: CASSTGQGRHEQFF.

This clonotype was seen a handful of times. V gene TRBV4-1 combines with J gene TRBJ2-1; 8 nucleotides line up with TRBD2. J was trimmed by 5 bases and V by 0 bases; bases with no gene match: 6. Germline CDR1 and CDR2: MGHRA and YSYEKL. The CDR3 loop spans 16 amino acids. The CDR3 DNA reads TGCGCCAGCAGCCAAGATGGCGCGGGGGGCCACAATGAGCAGTTCTTC. Its translation is CASSQDGAGGHNEQFF.

The CDR3 sequence is CASSEARGASLYEQYF. The CDR3 region has the DNA TGTGCCAGCAGTGAAGCGCGGGGGGCAAGTCTTTACGAGCAGTACTTC. The rearrangement links TRBV6-1 to TRBJ2-7; the match to TRBD2 covers 8 bases. CDR3 length: 16 residues. Looked up from germline, CDR1 is MNHNS and CDR2 is SASEGT. V lost 0 bases, J lost 4 bases, and 8 bases stayed unmatched.

This clonotype was counted once. V and J are TRBV7-2 and TRBJ2-1; 10 bases agree with TRBD1. With 3 bases clipped from V and 6 bases from J, the junction kept 8 bases outside the gene matches. Germline V gives CDR1 SGHTA, CDR2 FQGNSA. The CDR3 is 16 amino acids. The chain's CDR3 is CASSFDRGRMFNEQFF. In DNA form, the CDR3 reads TGTGCCAGCAGCTTTGACAGGGGGCGGATGTTCAATGAGCAGTTCTTC.